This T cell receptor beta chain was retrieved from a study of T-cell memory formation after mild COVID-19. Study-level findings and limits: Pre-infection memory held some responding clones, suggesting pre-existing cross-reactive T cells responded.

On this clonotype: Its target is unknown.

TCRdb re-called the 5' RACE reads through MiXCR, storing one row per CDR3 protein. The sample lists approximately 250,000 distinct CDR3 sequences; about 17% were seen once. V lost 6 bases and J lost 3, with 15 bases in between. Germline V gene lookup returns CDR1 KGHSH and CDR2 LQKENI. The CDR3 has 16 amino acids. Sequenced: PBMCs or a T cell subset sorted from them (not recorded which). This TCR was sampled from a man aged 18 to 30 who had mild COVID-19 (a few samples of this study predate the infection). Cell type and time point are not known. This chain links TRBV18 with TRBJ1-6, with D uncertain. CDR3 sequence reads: CASSPRLHYYNSPLHF. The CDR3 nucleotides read TGTGCCAGCTCTCCGAGGCTTCACTACTATAATTCACCCCTCCACTTT.